This T cell receptor (beta chain) originates from a study of blood T cell repertoires in COVID-19 (dated by TCRdb to 2019 to 2021). About the study as a whole: Collaborator samples came from the United States, Italy and Spain and covered acute and convalescent phases of COVID-19. The prospective study material was composed of cDNA or gDNA derived from T cells, B-cell-depleted T cells, or PBMCs. The dataset comprised deeply sampled blood TCRbeta repertoires from subjects exposed to, actively infected with, or recovered from COVID-19. The repertoires were released in a freely available public database intended as a resource for research on the immune response to SARS-CoV-2. The samples were drawn from the first 160 participants of the ongoing ImmuneRACE study and from over a thousand subjects provided by 6 global collaborators. Nearly every sample came with metadata listing a de-identified subject ID, COVID-19 status, age in years and sex. Where HLA class I and class II types were available, the types were taken from metadata supplied by the sample provider, not from assay-based typing. Results the study describes overall, beyond this receptor: Clinical and demographic metadata were provided uncurated, with the amount varying by source and participant.

The germline V gene encodes CDR1 SGHNT and CDR2 YYREEE (reference sequence). Spanning cysteine to phenylalanine, the CDR3 consists of 15 amino acids. Here the CDR3 DNA is all that survives: 45 bases in frame from base 1. V loses 0 bases of germline sequence and J loses 2 bases, and the interval between the two ends is 11 bases. Turning to this clone: Its antigen remains unidentified. No qualities accompany the bases; no much larger clone lies one base away.

Samples from volunteer blood donors who had recovered from COVID-19 were contributed by a second Seattle source. Whole blood was collected in K2EDTA tubes by collaborating institutions according to the institutions' own protocols. For TCRbeta analysis, collaborators shipped samples as frozen whole blood, isolated PBMCs, or DNA extracted from either of those sample types. The immunoSEQ Assay, a bias-controlled multiplex PCR, was used to amplify TCRbeta CDR3 regions from genomic DNA. On the study's bioinformatics: The number of nucleated cells in each sample was estimated from the amplification of reference gene primers within the assay. To quantify the absolute abundance of each unique TCRbeta CDR3 rearrangement, sequence reads were collapsed and filtered. Productive Simpson clonality was computed per sample as the square root of Simpson's diversity index over productive rearrangements. TCRdb obtained this table from immuneACCESS and retained in-frame rearrangements with V and J assigned. These tables miss some clones; where compared with another copy, unresolved V genes account for less than half of the shortfall, and the remainder is unexplained. D and trimming were read from the DNA, whereas the V and J calls and clone size are those reported in that table. The sample records roughly 240,000 clones, roughly 84% of which are singletons. The top ten hold about 2% of the sample.

Here the chain combines TRBV5-4 and TRBJ2-5, and possibly TRBD2, on 5 matching bases. The TCR was taken from a man aged 35-49 years who had recovered from COVID-19. Material: peripheral blood. The CDR3 region reads CASSLDQRRQETQYF. The DNA reads TGTGCCAGCAGCTTGGATCAGCGGAGACAAGAGACCCAGTACTTC.